Listed below are T cell receptor beta chains from one sample, sequenced in a study of blood T cell repertoires in COVID-19. Repertoires were generated with immunoSEQ multiplex PCR, while TCRdb's copy carries only in-frame clones and drops some. The data show 65,000 to 90,000 clones, with around nine tenths seen just once and around 6% held by the top ten. Input material: peripheral blood. The source of these receptors is a man older than 75 with COVID-19, enrolled during active disease. Both conserved end residues are part of each CDR3. The D gene is left open where the match is weak. Rows give clone size only sometimes, using once, few, many, or a class for an expanded clone.

v_call	clone_size	d_call	j_call	cdr3_aa	cdr3_nt
TRBV18	-	TRBD1	TRBJ1-2	CASSLLQGEQKHGYTF	TGTGCCAGCTCACTTCTACAGGGGGAGCAGAAACATGGCTACACCTTC
TRBV19	once	-	TRBJ1-5	CASSILGVGNQPQHF	TGTGCCAGTAGTATATTAGGGGTTGGCAATCAGCCCCAGCATTTT
TRBV5-1	few	TRBD1	TRBJ1-2	CASSPGQGGHYGYTF	TGCGCCAGCAGCCCGGGACAGGGAGGACACTATGGCTACACCTTC
TRBV6-5	-	TRBD1	TRBJ1-4	CASGGQTNEKLFF	TGTGCCAGCGGGGGACAGACAAATGAAAAACTGTTTTTT
TRBV28	-	-	TRBJ2-5	CASSSDTSETQYF	TGTGCCAGCAGTTCGGACACTTCAGAGACCCAGTACTTC
TRBV3-1/TRBV3-2	-	TRBD1	TRBJ1-3	CASSGTESGNTIYF	TGTGCCAGCAGCGGGACAGAATCTGGAAACACCATATATTTT
TRBV10-1	-	-	TRBJ1-5	CARSGAGRQPQHF	TGCGCCAGAAGTGGGGCAGGGAGGCAGCCCCAGCATTTT
TRBV5-1	-	-	TRBJ2-7	CASSLNFEQYF	TGCGCCAGCAGCTTGAACTTCGAGCAGTACTTC
TRBV10-2	-	-	TRBJ1-4	CASSDWGGNEKLFF	TGCGCCAGCAGTGATTGGGGGGGTAATGAAAAACTGTTTTTT
TRBV5-4	-	-	TRBJ2-7	CASSSDRRYEQYF	TGTGCCAGCAGCTCAGACAGGAGGTACGAGCAGTACTTC
TRBV5-1	-	-	TRBJ2-5	CASSPDYGQETQYF	TGCGCCAGCAGCCCGGACTACGGTCAAGAGACCCAGTACTTC
TRBV2	once	TRBD2	TRBJ2-2	CASSKMGSGANTGELFF	TGTGCCAGCAGTAAAATGGGTAGCGGGGCCAACACCGGGGAGCTGTTTTTT
TRBV24-1	-	-	TRBJ2-6	CATRGPGANVLTF	TGTGCCACCAGGGGGCCTGGGGCCAACGTCCTGACTTTC
TRBV11-1	-	-	TRBJ2-2	CASSSVTGENTGELFF	TGTGCCAGCAGTTCCGTGACGGGGGAGAACACCGGGGAGCTGTTTTTT
TRBV19	-	-	TRBJ1-5	CASNSEGVGNQPQHF	TGTGCCAGTAATTCTGAGGGGGTAGGCAATCAGCCCCAGCATTTT
TRBV11-2	-	-	TRBJ1-6	CASSLEPGRGSPLHF	TGTGCCAGCAGCTTAGAGCCGGGTAGGGGATCACCCCTCCACTTT
TRBV28	few	TRBD1	TRBJ1-6	CASSFPRTGANNSPLHF	TGTGCCAGCAGTTTCCCTCGGACAGGGGCAAATAATTCACCCCTCCACTTT
TRBV6-2/TRBV6-3	-	-	TRBJ2-7	CASSQAYEQYF	TGTGCCAGCAGTCAGGCCTACGAGCAGTACTTC
TRBV6-6	-	-	TRBJ2-7	CASSYALQGYEQYF	TGTGCCAGCAGTTACGCCCTACAGGGTTACGAGCAGTACTTC
TRBV5-1	-	-	TRBJ1-5	CASSLGGRGDQPQHF	TGCGCCAGCAGCTTGGGAGGGCGGGGGGATCAGCCCCAGCATTTT
TRBV29-1	once	-	TRBJ1-6	CSVRSSGYNSPLHF	TGCAGCGTCAGATCCTCAGGGTACAATTCACCCCTCCACTTT
TRBV5-1	-	TRBD1	TRBJ2-7	CASSLEGQIYEQYF	TGCGCCAGCAGCTTGGAGGGACAGATCTACGAGCAGTACTTC
TRBV6-2/TRBV6-3	-	-	TRBJ1-3	CASSRAHSGNTIYF	TGTGCCAGCAGTAGAGCGCACTCTGGAAACACCATATATTTT
TRBV6-5	-	-	TRBJ1-5	CASSYGGNGGQPQHF	TGTGCCAGCAGTTACGGAGGGAATGGTGGTCAGCCCCAGCATTTT
TRBV4-1	few	-	TRBJ1-5	CASRPGLGGFNQPQHF	TGCGCCAGCAGACCCGGTTTGGGGGGATTCAATCAGCCCCAGCATTTT
TRBV2	-	TRBD1	TRBJ2-5	CASSPGTGLGQETQYF	TGTGCCAGCAGCCCCGGGACAGGGTTGGGCCAAGAGACCCAGTACTTC
TRBV19	-	TRBD1	TRBJ1-5	CATWGDRVAVRGNQPQHF	TGTGCCACATGGGGAGACAGGGTCGCAGTAAGGGGCAATCAGCCCCAGCATTTT